The clone carrying this T cell receptor beta chain has a handful of counts. What it recognizes is unknown. Mismatch with germline at one junction end may stem from a read error. Using genomic DNA as the template, TCR beta VDJ and CDR3 profiling was carried out. Each CDR3 protein is one row after TCRdb ran MiXCR on the reads. The sample lists around 430,000 distinct CDR3 sequences, more than 25% occurring once. There are 13 residues in the CDR3. Germline V CDR1 and CDR2: KGHDR, SFDVKD. This entry belongs to a study of CD8+CD57+ T cells in acquired aplastic anemia. Study observations and caveats: Patients had approximately 29 CD8+ CDR3 sequences in common with controls (the shared set).

Patients who underwent sequencing had shown CD8+CD57+ cell expansion by flow cytometry. The sample comprised sorted CD4+, CD8+, or CD8+CD57+ T cells (not recorded which) from PBMCs. The chain joins TRBV24-1 to TRBJ2-1; 16 bases are shared with TRBD2. This clonotype originated in a human donor with aplastic anemia. CDR3 sequence reads: CATSASGTSGRAF. The DNA of the CDR3 is TGTGCCACCAGCGCTTCCGGGACTAGCGGGAGGGCCTTC.